These 24 T cell receptor beta chains came from one sample sequenced in a study of blood T cell repertoires in COVID-19. Clones were read by immunoSEQ multiplex PCR, and TCRdb kept only the in-frame ones, dropping some. The repertoire holds approximately 90,000 clones, with 80% as singletons. Input material: peripheral blood. These receptor sequences come from a woman older than 75 with acute or convalescent COVID-19.

The J gene is TRBJ2-7, the V gene TRBV6-5, with D possibly TRBD2 on 5 matching bases. This CDR3 has 16 residues. V lost 0 bases, J lost 5 bases, and 17 bases lay in between. CDR1 is MNHEY and CDR2 is SVGAGI in the germline V gene. The CDR3 protein is CASSYSEVRWNNEQYF. The CDR3 DNA reads TGTGCCAGCAGTTACTCGGAGGTCAGGTGGAACAACGAGCAGTACTTC.

This clone came up many times. The V call is TRBV11-2, the J call TRBJ1-6; 8 positions match TRBD1. The CDR3 consists of 14 residues. Germline CDR1 reads SGHAT; CDR2 reads FQNNGV. V gave up 3 bases and J gave up 5 bases; unmatched junction bases: 0. For the CDR3, the DNA is TGTGCCAGCAGCTTGGACAGGGATAATTCACCCCTCCACTTT. Encoded protein: CASSLDRDNSPLHF.

The CDR3 is CASSPSGTGVRKNTEAFF. The CDR3 coding sequence is TGTGCCAGCTCACCCTCGGGGACAGGGGTAAGGAAGAACACTGAAGCTTTCTTT. The V and J genes are TRBV18 and TRBJ1-1, with 10 bases that match TRBD1. Unmatched junction bases numbered 11, after V lost 3 bases and J lost 1 base. The germline gives CDR1 KGHSH, CDR2 LQKENI. The CDR3 length is 18 residues.

CDR3 residues: CATSREAGYEQYF. CDR3 bases: TGTGCCACCAGCAGAGAGGCGGGCTACGAGCAGTACTTC. The chain couples TRBV15 to TRBJ2-7, with D possibly TRBD2 on 5 matching bases. Germline V gene data show CDR1 as LNHNV and CDR2 as YYDKDF (reference sequence). V dropped 0 bases and J dropped 3 bases, with 6 bases sitting between them. The CDR3 totals 13 residues.

This clone was detected once. The chain is built from TRBV11-2 and TRBJ1-4, with D perhaps matching TRBD1 (5 bases). This CDR3 has 14 residues. CDR1 SGHAT and CDR2 FQNNGV come from the germline V gene. V was pared by 5 bases and J by 6 bases, with 13 bases between. The CDR3, as DNA: TGTGCCAGCAGCCGACGGGGGGGGGATGAAAAACTGTTTTTT. Encoded protein: CASSRRGGDEKLFF. Looking up the rest from reference TRBV11-2 and TRBJ1-4 gives the full variable domain: EAGVAQSPRYKIIEKRQSVAFWCNPISGHATLYWYQQILGQGPKLLIQFQNNGVVDDSQLPKDRFSAERLKGVDSTLKIQPAKLEDSAVYLCASSRRGGDEKLFFGSGTQLSVL.

V is TRBV20-1 and J is TRBJ2-1, with D hard to call. Trimming pared 5 bases from V and 2 bases from J, leaving 4 bases between. The CDR3 has 11 amino acids. The germline gives CDR1 DFQATT, CDR2 SNEGSKA (reference sequence). The CDR3 spells CSAQTYNEQFF. The CDR3, as DNA: TGCAGTGCTCAAACCTACAATGAGCAGTTCTTC.

The V and J genes are TRBV6-5 and TRBJ2-2, with a tentative D call TRBD1 (5 bases). The germline gives CDR1 MNHEY, CDR2 SVGAGI. The CDR3 loop spans 13 amino acids. V dropped 6 bases and J dropped 2 bases, with 7 bases sitting between them. CDR3 bases: TGTGCCAGCAGAACAGGAAACACCGGGGAGCTGTTTTTT. Protein: CASRTGNTGELFF.

This sequence joins TRBV6-5 and TRBJ1-3; 9 bases are a match to TRBD1. The CDR3 covers 15 residues. Trimming took 1 base from V and 4 from J; bases not matched to a gene: 2. Germline V gene data show CDR1 as MNHEY and CDR2 as SVGAGI. The CDR3: CASSYLDRGGNTIYF. The CDR3 DNA follows: TGTGCCAGCAGTTACTTGGACAGGGGCGGAAACACCATATATTTT.

This chain connects TRBV10-2 to TRBJ1-3; D gene unclear. Trimming took 4 bases from V and 3 from J, leaving 7 bases between them. Germline loops: CDR1 WSHSY, CDR2 SAAADI. The CDR3 totals 13 residues. In nucleotides, the CDR3 is TGCGCCAGCAGTGTCGGGGTTGGAAACACCATATATTTT. This sequence encodes CASSVGVGNTIYF.

The CDR3 protein is CASRNRGNEQFF. Written as DNA, the CDR3 is TGTGCCAGCAGAAACAGGGGAAATGAGCAGTTCTTC. The rearrangement links TRBV2 to TRBJ2-1; 7 bases match TRBD1. From germline, CDR1 is SNHLY and CDR2 FYNNEI. V was clipped by 6 bases and J by 7 bases; unmatched bases: 3. The CDR3 spans 12 residues.

The V call is TRBV6-5, the J call TRBJ1-6; D is possibly TRBD1 (5 bases). Trimming shortened V by 4 bases and J by 10 bases, and 14 bases separated the two germline ends. Germline-derived CDR1 and CDR2 are MNHEY and SVGAGI. There are 14 residues in the CDR3. CDR3 residues: CASSSGLPGSPLHF. CDR3 DNA: TGTGCCAGCAGTTCGGGACTACCAGGGTCACCCCTCCACTTT.

The chain carries TRBV5-1 and TRBJ2-3; possibly TRBD1 for D (6 bases). The CDR3 has 16 residues. V was clipped by 3 bases and J by 4 bases, with 18 bases between them. The germline CDR1 and CDR2 sequences are SGHRS and YFSETQ. CDR3 loop: CASSSRGSRQADTQYF. In DNA, the CDR3 is TGCGCCAGCAGCTCCAGGGGCTCAAGACAGGCAGATACGCAGTATTTT. Full variable domain (missing parts from reference TRBV5-1 and TRBJ2-3): KAGVTQTPRYLIKTRGQQVTLSCSPISGHRSVSWYQQTPGQGLQFLFEYFSETQRNKGNFPGRFSGRQFSNSRSEMNVSTLELGDSALYLCASSSRGSRQADTQYFGPGTRLTVL.

The CDR3 DNA reads as TGTGCCAGCAGCCAGGGGGAGGAAGGCTCCCAGTACTTC. Translation: CASSQGEEGSQYF. V gene TRBV4-2 combines with J gene TRBJ2-4; D perhaps matches TRBD2 (6 bases). V gave up 3 bases and J gave up 13 bases, with 16 bases separating them. This CDR3 region has 13 residues. The germline gives CDR1 LGHNA, CDR2 YNFKEQ.

This clone was recorded once. The V call is TRBV7-9, the J call TRBJ2-7; D is undetermined. Germline V gene data show CDR1 as SEHNR and CDR2 as FQNEAQ (reference sequence). The V and J ends lost 3 bases and 4 bases respectively, with 4 bases between them. The CDR3 runs to 11 residues. CDR3 protein: CASSFAYEQYF. The CDR3 region has the DNA TGTGCCAGCAGCTTTGCGTACGAGCAGTACTTC.

CDR3 residues: CASSLRSGISTDTQYF. The CDR3 nucleotides read TGTGCCAGCAGTTTACGTAGCGGGATCAGCACAGATACGCAGTATTTT. This chain uses TRBV27 with TRBJ2-3; TRBD2 agrees at 8 bases. The V gene end was trimmed by 2 bases and the J gene end by 0 bases; junction bases not matched to a gene: 4. This CDR3 comprises 16 residues. In germline, CDR1 is MNHEY, CDR2 SMNVEV (reference sequence).

This clone was observed a handful of times. The chain is built from TRBV5-1 and TRBJ1-2; D might be TRBD1 (5 bases). Germline CDR1 is SGHRS and CDR2 is YFSETQ. The CDR3 consists of 14 residues. V was clipped by 5 bases and J by 4 bases, with 15 bases between them. CDR3 DNA: TGCGCCAGCAGAACCGGGACGGGAGGCTATGGCTACACCTTC. This gives the protein CASRTGTGGYGYTF.

This chain joins TRBV12-3 or TRBV12-4 and TRBJ2-5, with D perhaps matching TRBD2 (6 bases). The CDR3 is 12 amino acids. V gave up 9 bases and J gave up 2 bases, with 10 bases separating them. CDR3 DNA sequence: TGTGCCAGTAACCGGGGGCAAGAGACCCAGTACTTC. It translates to CASNRGQETQYF.

This chain joins TRBV6-5 and TRBJ2-1; D gene uncertain. Germline V CDR1 and CDR2: MNHEY, SVGAGI. This CDR3 is 11 amino acids long. V lost 6 bases and J lost 10, with 10 bases in between. The CDR3 sequence: CASSDTWEQFF. CDR3 coding DNA: TGTGCCAGCAGCGACACGTGGGAGCAGTTCTTC.

The chain combines TRBV6-5 with TRBJ2-4, with 7 bases that match TRBD1. CDR1 MNHEY and CDR2 SVGAGI come from the germline V gene. The CDR3 is 15 residues long. Unmatched junction bases numbered 10, after V lost 3 bases and J lost 8 bases. The CDR3 loop is CASSYAGTTGDIQYF. The CDR3 DNA sequence: TGTGCCAGCAGTTATGCCGGGACCACAGGGGACATTCAGTACTTC.

The chain joins TRBV29-1 to TRBJ1-4; the match to TRBD1 covers 9 bases. The CDR3 totals 12 residues. V was clipped by 7 bases and J by 8 bases; unmatched bases: 5. From germline, CDR1 is SQVTM and CDR2 ANQGSEA. The DNA for the CDR3 is TGCAGCGGAACAGGGGGCGAGGAAAAACTGTTTTTT. This translates into CSGTGGEEKLFF.

The CDR3 DNA follows: TGTGCCAGCAGCCTAGGACTAGCGGGAGCCAATGAGCAGTTCTTC. Protein: CASSLGLAGANEQFF. The rearrangement links TRBV5-8 to TRBJ2-1; 13 bases map to TRBD2. With V trimmed by 4 bases and J by 6 bases, 4 bases remained unmatched. Germline V gene sequence: CDR1 SGHTS, CDR2 YDEGEE. CDR3 length equals 15 residues.

The chain combines TRBV5-6 with TRBJ1-4; tentatively, D is TRBD1 (6 bases). CDR1 and CDR2 from the germline V gene are SGHDT and YYEEEE. CDR3 size: 14 residues. Deletions cut 4 bases from V and 7 bases from J, with 14 bases between. The DNA of the CDR3 is TGTGCCAGCAGCCAGGGGACCCGGGGTGAAAAACTGTTTTTT. It encodes CASSQGTRGEKLFF.

This chain uses TRBV5-1 with TRBJ1-6; 10 bases align to TRBD1. Looked up from germline, CDR1 is SGHRS and CDR2 is YFSETQ. V gave up 4 bases and J gave up 1 base; unmatched junction bases: 5. This CDR3 comprises 17 residues. The chain's CDR3 is CASSEGQGGSYNSPLHF. CDR3 bases: TGCGCCAGCAGCGAAGGACAGGGGGGATCCTATAATTCACCCCTCCACTTT. Looking up the rest from reference TRBV5-1 and TRBJ1-6 gives the full variable domain: KAGVTQTPRYLIKTRGQQVTLSCSPISGHRSVSWYQQTPGQGLQFLFEYFSETQRNKGNFPGRFSGRQFSNSRSEMNVSTLELGDSALYLCASSEGQGGSYNSPLHFGNGTRLTVT.

This clone was found many times. The chain is built from TRBV6-1 and TRBJ1-6; D is perhaps TRBD1 (5 bases). Trimming shortened V by 3 bases and J by 5 bases, and 11 bases separated the two germline ends. In germline, CDR1 is MNHNS, CDR2 SASEGT. The CDR3 contains 15 residues. This CDR3 is CASSENRWHNSPLHF. The CDR3 coding sequence is TGTGCCAGCAGTGAGAACAGGTGGCATAATTCACCCCTCCACTTT.